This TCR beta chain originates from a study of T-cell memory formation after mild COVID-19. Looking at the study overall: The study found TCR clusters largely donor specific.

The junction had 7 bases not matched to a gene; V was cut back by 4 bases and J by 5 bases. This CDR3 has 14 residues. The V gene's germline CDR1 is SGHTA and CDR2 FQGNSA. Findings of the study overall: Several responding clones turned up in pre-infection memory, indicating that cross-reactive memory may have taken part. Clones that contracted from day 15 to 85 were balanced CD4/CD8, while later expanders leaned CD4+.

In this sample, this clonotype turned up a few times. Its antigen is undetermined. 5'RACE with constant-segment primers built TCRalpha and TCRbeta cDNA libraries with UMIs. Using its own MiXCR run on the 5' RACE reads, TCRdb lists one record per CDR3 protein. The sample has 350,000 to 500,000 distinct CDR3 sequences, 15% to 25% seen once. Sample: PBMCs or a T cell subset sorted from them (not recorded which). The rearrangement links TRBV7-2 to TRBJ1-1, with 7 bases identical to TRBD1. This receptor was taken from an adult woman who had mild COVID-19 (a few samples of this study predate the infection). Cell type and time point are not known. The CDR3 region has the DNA TGTGCCAGCAGCTCCCAGGGGGGAGAAACTGAAGCTTTCTTT. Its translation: CASSSQGGETEAFF.